This TCR beta chain was sequenced in a study of long-term antiretroviral therapy in people with HIV. Study-wide points: Post-ART samples showed increased diversity that remained below transplant donor control levels. Participants lacked recorded data on ART adherence, viral resistance or therapy changes.

Runs used v3.0 of the immunoSEQ assay and were done at survey level. Sequencing of each sample targeted 40,000-50,000 T-cell genomes. Here immunoSEQ multiplex PCR was the method, and the copy in TCRdb shows in-frame clones only, minus some. The sample consists of around 40,000 clones, around 94% of them appearing once. Worth noting for this clone: Its antigen is unidentified.

HIV-positive participants were all treated in the United States. The CDR3 is 17 residues long. Unmatched junction bases numbered 9, after V lost 4 bases and J lost 2 bases. CDR1 SGHTA and CDR2 FQGNSA come from the germline V gene. Sequencing was performed on unsorted PBMCs, taken 4.1 years after starting antiretroviral therapy. This TCR was recovered from a woman between 50 and 59 years old with HIV. The rearrangement joins TRBV7-2 to TRBJ2-3; 10 bases are a match to TRBD2. CDR3 nucleotide sequence: TGTGCCAGCAGCTCCGCCTATAGCGGGGGGTCCACAGATACGCAGTATTTT. It encodes CASSSAYSGGSTDTQYF. The whole variable domain, remainder taken from reference TRBV7-2 and TRBJ2-3, is GAGVSQSPSNKVTEKGKDVELRCDPISGHTALYWYRQSLGQGLEFLIYFQGNSAPDKSGLPSDRFSAERTGGSVSTLTIQRTQQEDSAVYLCASSSAYSGGSTDTQYFGPGTRLTVL.